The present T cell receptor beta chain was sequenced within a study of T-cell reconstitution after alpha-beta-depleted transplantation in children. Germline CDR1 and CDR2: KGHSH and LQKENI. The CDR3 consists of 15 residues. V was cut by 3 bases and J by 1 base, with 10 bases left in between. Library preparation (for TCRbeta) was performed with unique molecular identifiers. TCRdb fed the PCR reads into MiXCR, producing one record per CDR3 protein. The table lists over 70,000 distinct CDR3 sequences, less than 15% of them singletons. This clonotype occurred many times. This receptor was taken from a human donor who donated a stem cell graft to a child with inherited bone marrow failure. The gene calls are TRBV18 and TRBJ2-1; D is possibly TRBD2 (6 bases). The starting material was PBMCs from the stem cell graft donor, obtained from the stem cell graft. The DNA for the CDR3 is TGTGCCAGCTCACCCGGACGGGGGTCCTACAATGAGCAGTTCTTC. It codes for CASSPGRGSYNEQFF.